This T cell receptor beta chain derives from a study of neurological immune-mediated disorders. TCRdb redid the calling of the 5' RACE reads with MiXCR, one entry per CDR3 protein. This sample has around 50,000 distinct CDR3 sequences, with around 14% found just once. The CDR3 length is 16 residues. Germline values: CDR1 SGHTA, CDR2 FQGNSA. Trimming took 5 bases from V and 6 from J, leaving 20 bases between them. Described time point: longitudinal time-point 2. The clonotype was recovered from a male donor with HTLV-1-associated myelopathy (HAM/TSP). The sample taken for sequencing was PBMCs. The chain combines TRBV7-2 with TRBJ1-5, with D perhaps TRBD1 (5 bases). The CDR3 DNA reads TGTGCCAGCAGCCAGGAGAAGGGTTGGAGGGGTCAGCCCCAGCATTTT. Amino acid sequence: CASSQEKGWRGQPQHF.